A selection of T cell receptor beta chains follows, all from one sample in a study of shared clonotypes between healthy human individuals. The repertoire was sequenced with immunoSEQ multiplex PCR; TCRdb's copy has only in-frame clones and lacks some. The data contain about 480,000 clones, roughly 79% of them singletons. Source material: PBMCs. The origin of the receptors is a woman between 35 and 50 years old in good health. Some clones in this sample may be carry-over from other donors' samples. CDR3s include the opening cysteine and the closing phenylalanine or tryptophan. The order of the fields is V gene, D gene, J gene, clone size, CDR3 protein, CDR3 DNA. D genes are given only for firm matches. Part of the rows lack a size; the others show once, few, many or a class for expanded clones.

TRBV29-1	NA	TRBJ1-1	few	CSALLNTEAFF	TGCAGCGCCCTCCTGAACACTGAAGCTTTCTTT
TRBV5-1	NA	TRBJ1-4	NA	CASSLRPATNEKLFF	TGCGCCAGCAGCTTGAGGCCTGCAACTAATGAAAAACTGTTTTTT
TRBV11-1	TRBD1	TRBJ1-2	NA	CASSPLTGAHGYTF	TGTGCCAGCAGCCCCCTGACAGGGGCGCATGGCTACACCTTC
TRBV20-1	TRBD2	TRBJ2-7	NA	CSAEGLREQYF	TGCAGTGCGGAGGGACTACGCGAGCAGTACTTC
TRBV5-4	NA	TRBJ1-2	NA	CASSLGGGNGYGYTF	TGTGCCAGCAGCTTGGGCGGAGGGAATGGCTATGGCTACACCTTC
TRBV28	NA	TRBJ1-1	few	CASISSDTEAFF	TGTGCCAGCATCTCCAGCGACACTGAAGCTTTCTTT
TRBV5-4	TRBD1	TRBJ2-7	NA	CASSSGQGSYEQYF	TGTGCCAGCAGCTCGGGACAGGGATCCTACGAGCAGTACTTC
TRBV7-2	NA	TRBJ1-1	NA	CASRQGNEAFF	TGTGCCAGCCGCCAGGGGAATGAAGCTTTCTTT
TRBV7-9	NA	TRBJ2-4	NA	CASSFSSPRDDENIQYF	TGTGCCAGCAGTTTTAGTTCCCCCCGGGACGATGAAAACATTCAGTACTTC
TRBV27	NA	TRBJ2-2	NA	CASSRVTGELFF	TGTGCCAGCAGTCGGGTTACCGGGGAGCTGTTTTTT
TRBV7-9	TRBD2	TRBJ2-7	NA	CASRRTGGRTYEQYF	TGTGCCAGCAGGAGAACGGGAGGGCGGACCTACGAGCAGTACTTC
TRBV6-5	NA	TRBJ2-7	few	CASSYIGSQEDYEQYF	TGTGCCAGCAGTTACATAGGGAGCCAGGAGGACTACGAGCAGTACTTC
TRBV19	TRBD1	TRBJ2-2	NA	CASRKQTGVGELFF	TGTGCCAGTAGGAAGCAAACAGGGGTCGGGGAGCTGTTTTTT
TRBV28	NA	TRBJ2-3	NA	CASSPDGGTDTQYF	TGTGCCAGCAGCCCAGATGGAGGCACAGATACGCAGTATTTT